This TCR beta chain came from a study of T cell changes during pregnancy in multiple sclerosis. V shed 4 bases, J shed 0 bases, and the junction held 1 base outside the gene matches. The CDR3 is made up of 13 amino acids. Germline CDR1 reads SGHRS; CDR2 reads YFSETQ. The data were produced by immunoSEQ multiplex PCR, yet TCRdb's version contains in-frame clones alone and is incomplete. The sample lists approximately 40,000 clones; 95% to 97% were seen once. Sequenced material: peripheral blood, taken in the second trimester of pregnancy. The receptor's source is a female donor with multiple sclerosis, enrolled in a pregnancy study. The chain employs TRBV5-1 and TRBJ2-7; 7 bases map to TRBD1. The CDR3 DNA reads TGCGCCAGCAGCAACAGGGGCTCCTACGAGCAGTACTTC. It codes for CASSNRGSYEQYF.